The sample holds a few counts of the clone carrying this T cell receptor (beta chain). Its target is unknown. Generated by immunoSEQ multiplex PCR, the TCRdb table keeps only in-frame clones and is missing some. Of 13,000 or so clones detected, more than 70% appear once; the ten largest clones hold about a third. The data derive from a study of OX40 agonist ivuxolimab in advanced cancers. Study summary: The eligibility criteria allowed prior anti-PD-1, anti-PD-L1 or anti-CTLA-4 therapy, and 40% had some. Partial responses were achieved by three patients, of whom one had hepatocellular carcinoma and two had cutaneous melanoma. Notes on the study in general: The study observed clonal expansion of CD4+ and CD8+ blood T cells by week 6 at 0.1 to 3.0 mg/kg. Among the nonresponders, some also had low normalized T-cell clonal expansion.

Trimming took 0 bases from V and 4 from J; bases not matched to a gene: 2. The CDR3 is 15 amino acids. Germline V gives CDR1 SGHDT, CDR2 YYEEEE. This receptor was identified in an adult with an advanced solid tumor such as melanoma, head and neck, liver or kidney cancer. The V and J genes are TRBV5-6 and TRBJ1-2; TRBD1 matches at 11 bases. Sequencing was performed on CD4+ or CD8+ T cells sorted from blood, taken in a trial of the OX40 agonist ivuxolimab. CDR3 bases: TGTGCCAGCAGCTTGGGGACAGGGGGCGTCTATGGCTACACCTTC. This translates into CASSLGTGGVYGYTF.